This T cell receptor (beta chain) appears in the sequencing data of a study of cytomegalovirus exposure and HLA in healthy donors. General observations from the study: Rarity characterized most TCR sequences, yet some public TCRs appeared in many donors. The TCR clusters that emerged in the first cohort tended, a later analysis found, to co-occur in the 110 or so validation repertoires. As confirmed in vitro, a few CMV-associated chains were specific for CMV antigens.

Donors were drawn from the 120-subject validation cohort, separate from the roughly 700-subject first cohort. Data came from immunoSEQ multiplex PCR; TCRdb stores just in-frame clones and leaves some out. In the table there are some 70,000 clones, roughly 96% of which are singletons. Concerning this clone itself: Its antigen is still unknown.

V lost 5 bases to trimming and J lost 4 bases; unmatched junction nucleotides: 8. This CDR3 spans 15 amino acids. From germline, CDR1 is SGHAT and CDR2 FQNNGV. The chain recombines TRBV11-2 with TRBJ1-2; 9 bases are a match to TRBD1. This clonotype was sampled from a man between 18 and 35 years old in good health and CMV-seronegative. The sequenced material came from PBMCs. Here the CDR3 reads CASSRGTGSFYGYTF. The CDR3 coding sequence is TGTGCCAGCAGCCGGGGGACAGGGAGTTTCTATGGCTACACCTTC. Filled out from reference TRBV11-2 and TRBJ1-2, the complete variable domain reads EAGVAQSPRYKIIEKRQSVAFWCNPISGHATLYWYQQILGQGPKLLIQFQNNGVVDDSQLPKDRFSAERLKGVDSTLKIQPAKLEDSAVYLCASSRGTGSFYGYTFGSGTRLTVV.